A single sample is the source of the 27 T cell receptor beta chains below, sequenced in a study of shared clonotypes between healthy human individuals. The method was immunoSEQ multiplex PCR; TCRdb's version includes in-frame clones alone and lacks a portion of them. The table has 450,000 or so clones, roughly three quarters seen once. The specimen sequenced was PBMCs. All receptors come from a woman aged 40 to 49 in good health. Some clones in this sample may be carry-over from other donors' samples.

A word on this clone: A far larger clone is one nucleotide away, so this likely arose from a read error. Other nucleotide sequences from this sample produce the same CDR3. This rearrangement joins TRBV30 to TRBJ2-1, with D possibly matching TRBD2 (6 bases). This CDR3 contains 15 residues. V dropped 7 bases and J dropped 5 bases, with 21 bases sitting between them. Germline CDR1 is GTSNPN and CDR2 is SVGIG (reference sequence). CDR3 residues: CASTVNGGINNEQFF. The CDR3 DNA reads TGTGCCTCTACCGTGAACGGCGGGATCAACAATGAGCAGTTCTTC.

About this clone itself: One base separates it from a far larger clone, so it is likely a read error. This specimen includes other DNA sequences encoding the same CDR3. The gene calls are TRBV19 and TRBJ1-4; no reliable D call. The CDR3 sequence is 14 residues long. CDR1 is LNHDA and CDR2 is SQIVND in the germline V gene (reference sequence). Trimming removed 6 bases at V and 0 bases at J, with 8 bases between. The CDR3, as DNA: TGTGCCAGTAGCCTGATGGCAACTAATGAAAAACTGTTTTTT. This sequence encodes CASSLMATNEKLFF.

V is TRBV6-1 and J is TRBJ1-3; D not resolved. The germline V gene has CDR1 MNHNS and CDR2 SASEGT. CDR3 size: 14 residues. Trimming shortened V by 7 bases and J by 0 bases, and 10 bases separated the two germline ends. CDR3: CASKSQSSGNTIYF. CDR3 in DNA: TGTGCCAGCAAATCACAGAGCTCTGGAAACACCATATATTTT.

CDR3 DNA: TGTGCCAGCAGCCCGAATAGAGTGGTCACTGAAGCTTTCTTT. This sequence encodes CASSPNRVVTEAFF. This rearrangement joins TRBV5-4 to TRBJ1-1; no clear D gene. Between the trimmed V and J ends, which lost 4 bases and 4 bases, there was a span of 14 bases. The CDR3 has 14 residues. The V gene's germline CDR1 is SGHNT and CDR2 YYREEE (reference sequence).

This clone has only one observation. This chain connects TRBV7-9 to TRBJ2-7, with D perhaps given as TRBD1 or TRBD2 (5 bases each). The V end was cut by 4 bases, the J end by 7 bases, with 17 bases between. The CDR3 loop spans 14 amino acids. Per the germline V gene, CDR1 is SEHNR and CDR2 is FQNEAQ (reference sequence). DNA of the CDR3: TGTGCCAGCAGCTCCTTGGGGGAGTGGCGGGAGCAGTACTTC. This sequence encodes CASSSLGEWREQYF.

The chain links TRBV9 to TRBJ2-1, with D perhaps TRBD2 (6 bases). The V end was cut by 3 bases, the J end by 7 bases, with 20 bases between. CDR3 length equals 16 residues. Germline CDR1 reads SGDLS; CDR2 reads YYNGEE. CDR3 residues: CASSGGGNTLANEQFF. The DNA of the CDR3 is TGTGCCAGCAGCGGGGGCGGGAACACATTGGCTAATGAGCAGTTCTTC. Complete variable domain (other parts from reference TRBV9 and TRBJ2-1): DSGVTQTPKHLITATGQRVTLRCSPRSGDLSVYWYQQSLDQGLQFLIQYYNGEERAKGNILERFSAQQFPDLHSELNLSSLELGDSALYFCASSGGGNTLANEQFFGPGTRLTVL.

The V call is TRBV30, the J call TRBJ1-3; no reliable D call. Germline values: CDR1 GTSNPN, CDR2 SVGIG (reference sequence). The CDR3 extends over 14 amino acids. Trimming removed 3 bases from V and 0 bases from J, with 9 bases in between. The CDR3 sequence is CAWREPVSGNTIYF. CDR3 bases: TGTGCCTGGAGAGAACCGGTCTCTGGAAACACCATATATTTT.

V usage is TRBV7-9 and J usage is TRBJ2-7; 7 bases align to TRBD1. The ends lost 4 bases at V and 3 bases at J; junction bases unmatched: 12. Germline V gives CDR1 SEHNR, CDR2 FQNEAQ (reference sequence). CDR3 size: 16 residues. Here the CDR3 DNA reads TGTGCCAGCAGCTCCCCCCGTGCGACAGGGAACTACGAGCAGTACTTC. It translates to CASSSPRATGNYEQYF.

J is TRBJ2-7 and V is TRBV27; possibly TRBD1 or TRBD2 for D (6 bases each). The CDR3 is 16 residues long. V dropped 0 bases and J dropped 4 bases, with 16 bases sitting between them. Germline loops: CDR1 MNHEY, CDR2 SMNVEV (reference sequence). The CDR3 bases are TGTGCCAGCAGTTTATCCGGGGGCCGAGGTAATTACGAGCAGTACTTC. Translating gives CASSLSGGRGNYEQYF.

As DNA, the CDR3 is TGTGCCAGCAGCAGACTCACCCGGGGGGCCAACGTCCTGACTTTC. It yields the protein CASSRLTRGANVLTF. The chain couples TRBV6-5 to TRBJ2-6, with D unresolved. Deletions cut 6 bases from V and 4 bases from J, with 13 bases between. CDR3 size: 15 residues. Germline V gene data show CDR1 as MNHEY and CDR2 as SVGAGI.

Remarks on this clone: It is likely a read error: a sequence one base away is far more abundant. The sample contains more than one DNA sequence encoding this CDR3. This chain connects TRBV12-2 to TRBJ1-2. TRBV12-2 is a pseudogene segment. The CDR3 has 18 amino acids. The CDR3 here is CASRLVLESGTANYGYTF. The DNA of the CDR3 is TGTGCAAGTCGCTTGGTGCTGGAAAGCGGGACCGCCAACTATGGCTACACCTTC.

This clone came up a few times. CDR3 nucleotides: TGTGCCAGCAGCTTAGTTTCTAGCGGCTCCTACGAGCAGTACTTC. Encoded protein: CASSLVSSGSYEQYF. V and J are TRBV7-8 and TRBJ2-7; TRBD2 matches 7 bases. From germline, CDR1 is SGHVS and CDR2 FQNEAQ. This CDR3 is built from 15 residues. V lost 1 base to trimming and J lost 0 bases; unmatched junction nucleotides: 3.

The CDR3: CASSIRVSGANVLTF. The CDR3 DNA sequence: TGTGCCAGTAGTATCAGGGTCTCTGGGGCCAACGTCCTGACTTTC. This chain links TRBV19 with TRBJ2-6; possible D gene TRBD1, 5 bases. CDR3 size: 15 residues. Germline CDR1 is LNHDA and CDR2 is SQIVND (reference sequence). Trimming took off 3 bases at V and 0 bases at J, with 6 bases between the two ends.

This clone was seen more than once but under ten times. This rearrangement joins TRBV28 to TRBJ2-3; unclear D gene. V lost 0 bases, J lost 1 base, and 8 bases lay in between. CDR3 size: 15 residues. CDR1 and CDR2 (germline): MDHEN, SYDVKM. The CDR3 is CASSLWDGRTDTQYF. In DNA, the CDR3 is TGTGCCAGCAGTTTATGGGACGGCCGCACAGATACGCAGTATTTT.

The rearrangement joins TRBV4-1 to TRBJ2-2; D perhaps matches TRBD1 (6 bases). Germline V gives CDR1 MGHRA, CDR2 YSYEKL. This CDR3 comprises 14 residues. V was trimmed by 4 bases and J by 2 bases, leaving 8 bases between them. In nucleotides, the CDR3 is TGCGCCAGCAGCCGGGACACAAACACCGGGGAGCTGTTTTTT. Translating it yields CASSRDTNTGELFF.

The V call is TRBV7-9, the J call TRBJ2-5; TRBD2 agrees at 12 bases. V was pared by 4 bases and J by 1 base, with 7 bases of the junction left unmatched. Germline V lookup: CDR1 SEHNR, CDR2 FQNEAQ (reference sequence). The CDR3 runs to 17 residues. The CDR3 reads CASSSPTSGSAQETQYF. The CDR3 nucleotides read TGTGCCAGCAGCTCTCCGACTAGCGGGAGTGCCCAAGAGACCCAGTACTTC. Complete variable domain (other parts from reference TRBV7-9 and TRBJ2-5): DTGVSQNPRHKITKRGQNVTFRCDPISEHNRLYWYRQTLGQGPEFLTYFQNEAQLEKSRLLSDRFSAERPKGSFSTLEIQRTEQGDSAMYLCASSSPTSGSAQETQYFGPGTRLLVL.

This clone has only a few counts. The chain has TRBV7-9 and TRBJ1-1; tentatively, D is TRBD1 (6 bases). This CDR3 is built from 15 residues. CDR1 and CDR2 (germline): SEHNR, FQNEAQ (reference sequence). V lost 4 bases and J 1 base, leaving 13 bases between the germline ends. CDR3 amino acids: CASSSYRQANTEAFF. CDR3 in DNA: TGTGCCAGCAGCTCCTATCGACAGGCGAACACTGAAGCTTTCTTT.

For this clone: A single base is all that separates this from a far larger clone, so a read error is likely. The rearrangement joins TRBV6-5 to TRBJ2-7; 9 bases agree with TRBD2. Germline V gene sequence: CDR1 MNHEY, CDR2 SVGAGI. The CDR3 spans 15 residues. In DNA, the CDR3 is TGTGCCAGCAGTTATTCGCCTAGCGGGAACTACGAGCGGTACTTC. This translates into CASSYSPSGNYERYF.

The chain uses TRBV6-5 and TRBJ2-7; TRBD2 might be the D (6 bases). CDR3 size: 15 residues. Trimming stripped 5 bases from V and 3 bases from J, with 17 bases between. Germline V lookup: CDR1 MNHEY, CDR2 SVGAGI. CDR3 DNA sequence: TGTGCCAGCAGTGGACGCGGGGCAGGGAACTACGAGCAGTACTTC. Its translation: CASSGRGAGNYEQYF.

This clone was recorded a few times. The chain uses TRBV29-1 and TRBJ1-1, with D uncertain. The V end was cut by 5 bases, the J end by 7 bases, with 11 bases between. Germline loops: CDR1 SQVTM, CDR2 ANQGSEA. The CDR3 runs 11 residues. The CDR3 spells CSVSDAGEAFF. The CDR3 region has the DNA TGCAGCGTTTCCGATGCGGGTGAAGCTTTCTTT.

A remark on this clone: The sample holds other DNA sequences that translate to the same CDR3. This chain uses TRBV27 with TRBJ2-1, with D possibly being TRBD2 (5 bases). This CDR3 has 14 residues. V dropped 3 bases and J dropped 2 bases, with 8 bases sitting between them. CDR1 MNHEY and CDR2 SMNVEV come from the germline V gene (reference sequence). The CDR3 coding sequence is TGTGCCAGCAGTTTTATCGGGGCCTACAATGAGCAGTTCTTC. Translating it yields CASSFIGAYNEQFF.

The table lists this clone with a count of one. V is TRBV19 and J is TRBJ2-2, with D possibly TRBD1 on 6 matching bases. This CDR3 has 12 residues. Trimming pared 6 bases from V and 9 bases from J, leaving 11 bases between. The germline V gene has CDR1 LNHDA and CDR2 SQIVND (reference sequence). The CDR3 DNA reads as TGTGCCAGTAGACAGGGTAGCCGGGAGCTGTTTTTT. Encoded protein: CASRQGSRELFF.

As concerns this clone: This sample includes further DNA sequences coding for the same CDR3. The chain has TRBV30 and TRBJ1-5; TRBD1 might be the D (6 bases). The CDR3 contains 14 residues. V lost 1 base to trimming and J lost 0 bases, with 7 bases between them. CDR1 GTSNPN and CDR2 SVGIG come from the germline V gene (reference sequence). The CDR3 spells CAWSGTVSNQPQHF. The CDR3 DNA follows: TGTGCCTGGAGTGGGACAGTTAGCAATCAGCCCCAGCATTTT. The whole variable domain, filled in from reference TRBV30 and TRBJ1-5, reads SQTIHQWPATLVQPVGSPLSLECTVEGTSNPNLYWYRQAAGRGLQLLFYSVGIGQISSEVPQNLSASRPQDRQFILSSKKLLLSDSGFYLCAWSGTVSNQPQHFGDGTRLSIL.

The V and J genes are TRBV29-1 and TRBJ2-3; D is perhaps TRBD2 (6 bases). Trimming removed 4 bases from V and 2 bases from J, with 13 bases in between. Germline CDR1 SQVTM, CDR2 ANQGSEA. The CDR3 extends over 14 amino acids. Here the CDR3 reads CSVAEGGYTDTQYF. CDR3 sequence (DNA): TGCAGCGTTGCTGAGGGAGGCTACACAGATACGCAGTATTTT.

CDR3 in DNA: TGTGCCAGCAGCTCCTCCCGGGGCGAGCAGTTCTTC. This encodes CASSSSRGEQFF. The rearrangement links TRBV7-6 to TRBJ2-1, with D perhaps given as TRBD1 or TRBD2 (5 bases each). Germline V CDR1 and CDR2: SGHVS, FNYEAQ. The CDR3 has 12 amino acids. V was clipped by 4 bases and J by 10 bases, with 11 bases between them.

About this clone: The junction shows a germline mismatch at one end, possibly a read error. The CDR3 reads CASGEFGRNTEASF. CDR3 sequence (DNA): TGCGCCAGCGGCGAATTCGGGAGGAACACTGAAGCTTCCTTT. The V call is TRBV10-1, the J call TRBJ1-1; D gene unclear. CDR1 WNHNN and CDR2 SYGVQD come from the germline V gene (reference sequence). The CDR3 covers 14 residues.

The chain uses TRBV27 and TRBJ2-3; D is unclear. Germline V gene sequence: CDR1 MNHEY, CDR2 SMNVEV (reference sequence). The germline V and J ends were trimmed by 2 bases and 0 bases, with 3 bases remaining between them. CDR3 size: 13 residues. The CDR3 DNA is TGTGCCAGCAGTTTAGCTAGCACAGATACGCAGTATTTT. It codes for CASSLASTDTQYF.